The rows below give T cell receptor beta chains drawn from one sample of a study of PD-1 blockade in mismatch repair-deficient tumors. Repertoires were generated with immunoSEQ multiplex PCR, while TCRdb's copy carries only in-frame clones and drops some. Here the sample spans tens of thousands of clones, around 85% being singletons. This specimen was peripheral blood, taken 12 weeks after starting pembrolizumab. The source of these receptors is an adult with mismatch repair-deficient cancer. CDR3s include the opening cysteine and the closing phenylalanine or tryptophan. The D gene is left open where the match is weak. Clone sizes are given selectively: once, few, many, or a class where the clone is expanded.

j_gene	d_gene	v_gene	abundance	CDR3aa	CDR3nt
TRBJ2-2	TRBD2	TRBV6-5	.	CASEGLAGTGELFF	TGTGCCAGCGAGGGACTAGCGGGTACCGGGGAGCTGTTTTTT
TRBJ2-7	TRBD2	TRBV7-2	.	CASSSGLAGDEQYF	TGTGCCAGCAGCTCCGGACTAGCGGGAGACGAGCAGTACTTC
TRBJ2-2	TRBD2	TRBV2	.	CVSPGTSGRNSNTGELFF	TGTGTCTCCCCCGGGACTAGCGGGAGAAACTCGAACACCGGGGAGCTGTTTTTT
TRBJ1-5	.	TRBV14	.	CASSQDENQPQHF	TGTGCCAGCAGCCAAGATGAAAATCAGCCCCAGCATTTT
TRBJ2-5	TRBD2	TRBV9	once	CASSVGVAGVQETQYF	TGTGCCAGCAGCGTAGGGGTAGCGGGGGTCCAAGAGACCCAGTACTTC
TRBJ2-3	.	TRBV5-1	.	CASIRGASGSTDTQYF	TGCGCCAGCATCCGGGGGGCTAGCGGCAGCACAGATACGCAGTATTTT
TRBJ2-1	TRBD2	TRBV27	few	CASRGTSLADYEQFF	TGTGCCAGCAGGGGGACTAGCCTTGCCGATTATGAGCAGTTCTTC
TRBJ2-7	TRBD1	TRBV18	.	CASSAQGDSYEQYF	TGTGCCAGCTCAGCGCAGGGGGACTCCTACGAGCAGTACTTC
TRBJ2-3	.	TRBV11-2	.	CASSLVGRGTDTQYF	TGTGCCAGCAGCTTAGTCGGCCGGGGGACAGATACGCAGTATTTT
TRBJ1-1	TRBD1	TRBV19	.	CASRTGGTEAFF	TGTGCCAGTCGGACAGGGGGCACTGAAGCTTTCTTT
TRBJ2-1	TRBD2	TRBV7-9	.	CASSPPSGGRNEQFF	TGTGCCAGCAGCCCCCCTAGCGGGGGAAGGAATGAGCAGTTCTTC
TRBJ2-3	.	TRBV9	.	CASSVDLGTDTQYF	TGTGCCAGCAGCGTAGATTTGGGCACAGATACGCAGTATTTT
TRBJ2-7	.	TRBV7-9	.	CASSLGQGEGEQYF	TGTGCCAGCAGCTTAGGGCAGGGGGAGGGCGAGCAGTACTTC
TRBJ1-1	TRBD1	TRBV13	.	CASSLGQGLMNTEAFF	TGTGCCAGCAGCTTAGGACAGGGGTTAATGAACACTGAAGCTTTCTTT
TRBJ2-1	TRBD2	TRBV2	.	CASRTSGSYNEQFF	TGTGCCAGCAGGACTAGCGGGAGTTACAATGAGCAGTTCTTC
TRBJ1-4	TRBD1	TRBV5-4	.	CASSSAGQGIEKLFF	TGTGCCAGCAGTTCCGCGGGACAGGGGATTGAAAAACTGTTTTTT
TRBJ2-1	TRBD2	TRBV9	.	CASSVGGRASSEQFF	TGTGCCAGCAGCGTAGGCGGGAGGGCTTCATCTGAGCAGTTCTTC
TRBJ2-3	.	TRBV5-1	.	CASSLPPTDTQYF	TGCGCCAGCAGCTTACCTCCCACAGATACGCAGTATTTT
TRBJ2-5	.	TRBV19	.	CASSITQQETQYF	TGTGCCAGTAGTATAACGCAGCAAGAGACCCAGTACTTC
TRBJ1-4	.	TRBV14	.	CASSQQYATNEKLFF	TGTGCCAGCAGCCAACAATATGCAACTAATGAAAAACTGTTTTTT
TRBJ2-2	.	TRBV7-2	.	CASRQRSGANTGELFF	TGTGCCAGCAGGCAACGGAGCGGAGCGAACACCGGGGAGCTGTTTTTT
TRBJ2-7	TRBD2	TRBV29-1	.	CSVQARLAETYEQYF	TGCAGCGTCCAAGCCAGACTAGCGGAGACCTACGAGCAGTACTTC
TRBJ1-1	.	TRBV28	once	CASSFHGAGVTEAFF	TGTGCCAGCAGTTTTCATGGGGCCGGGGTCACTGAAGCTTTCTTT
TRBJ1-1	.	TRBV29-1	.	CRVGLSRDTEAFF	TGCAGAGTTGGCCTATCCAGGGACACTGAAGCTTTCTTT
TRBJ1-1	.	TRBV9	.	CASSITLRGGTEAFF	TGTGCCAGCAGCATCACCTTAAGGGGCGGGACTGAAGCTTTCTTT
TRBJ2-7	TRBD1	TRBV7-2	many	CASSPGPDRAYEQYF	TGTGCCAGCAGTCCCGGCCCGGACAGGGCCTACGAGCAGTACTTC
TRBJ2-3	.	TRBV27	.	CASSLGHTLSTDTQYF	TGTGCCAGCAGTTTAGGACACACTCTTAGCACAGATACGCAGTATTTT
TRBJ1-2	TRBD1	TRBV27	.	CASTPGQGYYGYTF	TGTGCCAGCACACCGGGACAGGGGTACTATGGCTACACCTTC
TRBJ1-1	.	TRBV5-1	.	CASSSRSSGAGFTEAFF	TGCGCCAGCAGCTCCCGAAGCTCCGGGGCAGGGTTCACTGAAGCTTTCTTT
TRBJ1-1	TRBD1	TRBV2	.	CASREVGQDTEAFF	TGTGCCAGCAGGGAGGTGGGACAGGACACTGAAGCTTTCTTT
TRBJ2-1	.	TRBV6-1	many	CASSELVYNEQFF	TGTGCCAGCAGTGAATTGGTTTACAATGAGCAGTTCTTC
TRBJ2-1	TRBD1	TRBV7-2	.	CASSLRQGEQFF	TGTGCCAGCAGCTTAAGACAGGGTGAGCAGTTCTTC
TRBJ2-7	.	TRBV5-1	.	CASSLEPGPQYF	TGCGCCAGCAGCTTGGAGCCAGGCCCCCAGTACTTC
TRBJ2-3	TRBD2	TRBV27	.	CASSYSTSGSTDTQYF	TGTGCCAGCAGTTATTCGACTAGCGGAAGCACAGATACGCAGTATTTT
TRBJ2-6	.	TRBV2	.	CASNRVQAGTGANVLTF	TGTGCCAGCAACAGGGTACAGGCTGGAACTGGGGCCAACGTCCTGACTTTC
TRBJ1-2	.	TRBV19	.	CASSRDVNYGYTF	TGTGCCAGTAGTAGGGACGTTAACTATGGCTACACCTTC
TRBJ2-3	.	TRBV7-2	.	CASSPSLSTDTQYF	TGTGCCAGCAGTCCTTCGCTAAGCACAGATACGCAGTATTTT
TRBJ2-1	TRBD1	TRBV9	once	CASSVEQGGNEQFF	TGTGCCAGCAGCGTAGAACAGGGGGGCAATGAGCAGTTCTTC
TRBJ2-7	.	TRBV27	.	CASSSLSSYEQYF	TGTGCCAGCAGTTCCCTTAGCTCCTACGAGCAGTACTTC
TRBJ2-1	TRBD2	TRBV2	.	CASSGTSGRASAIF	TGTGCCAGCAGTGGGACTAGCGGGAGGGCCAGTGCCATCTTC
TRBJ1-2	.	TRBV29-1	.	CSVEGLSPGGYTF	TGCAGCGTTGAAGGACTGAGCCCGGGGGGCTACACCTTC
TRBJ1-1	.	TRBV5-6	.	CASSLLGPNTEAFF	TGTGCCAGCAGCTTGTTGGGCCCAAACACTGAAGCTTTCTTT
TRBJ2-7	TRBD1	TRBV13	.	CASSRGQGAKDEQYF	TGTGCCAGCAGCAGAGGACAGGGGGCTAAGGACGAGCAGTACTTC
TRBJ1-1	.	TRBV10-2	.	CASEEGRNTEAFF	TGCGCCAGCGAAGAAGGCAGAAACACTGAAGCTTTCTTT
TRBJ1-3	.	TRBV7-6	.	CATRSGDTIYF	TGTGCCACCCGTTCAGGGGACACCATATATTTT
TRBJ1-3	TRBD1	TRBV9	.	CASSVAGQGNTIYF	TGTGCCAGCAGCGTAGCGGGACAGGGAAACACCATATATTTT
TRBJ1-1	.	TRBV7-9	.	CASSFLGGRLNTEAFF	TGTGCCAGCAGCTTCCTCGGGGGTAGACTGAACACTGAAGCTTTCTTT
TRBJ1-1	.	TRBV25-1	few	CASRINTEAFF	TGTGCCAGCAGAATCAACACTGAAGCTTTCTTT
TRBJ2-1	.	TRBV27	.	CASSFGGRNEQFF	TGTGCCAGCAGTTTCGGGGGGCGGAATGAGCAGTTCTTC
TRBJ2-5	.	TRBV19	.	CASSINRNEETQYF	TGTGCCAGTAGTATTAACAGGAATGAAGAGACCCAGTACTTC
TRBJ2-7	.	TRBV6-4	.	CASGASVYAYEQYF	TGTGCCAGCGGGGCTAGCGTATACGCCTACGAGCAGTACTTC